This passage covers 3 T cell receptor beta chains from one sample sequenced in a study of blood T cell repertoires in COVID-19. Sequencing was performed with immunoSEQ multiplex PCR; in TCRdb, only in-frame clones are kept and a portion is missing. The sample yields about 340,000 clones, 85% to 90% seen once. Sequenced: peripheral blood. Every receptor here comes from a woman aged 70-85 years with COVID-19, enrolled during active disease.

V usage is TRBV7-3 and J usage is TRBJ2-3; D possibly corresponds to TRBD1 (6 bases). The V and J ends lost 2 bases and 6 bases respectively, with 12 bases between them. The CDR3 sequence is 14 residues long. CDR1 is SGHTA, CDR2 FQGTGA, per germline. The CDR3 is CASSLWGPGDTQYF. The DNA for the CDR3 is TGTGCCAGCAGCTTATGGGGGCCGGGGGATACGCAGTATTTT.

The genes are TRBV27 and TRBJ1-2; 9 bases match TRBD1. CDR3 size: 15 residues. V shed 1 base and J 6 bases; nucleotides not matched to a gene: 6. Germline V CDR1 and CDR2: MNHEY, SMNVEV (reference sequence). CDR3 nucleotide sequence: TGTGCCAGCAGTTTATACTTCAGGGACAGGGATGGCTACACCTTC. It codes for CASSLYFRDRDGYTF.

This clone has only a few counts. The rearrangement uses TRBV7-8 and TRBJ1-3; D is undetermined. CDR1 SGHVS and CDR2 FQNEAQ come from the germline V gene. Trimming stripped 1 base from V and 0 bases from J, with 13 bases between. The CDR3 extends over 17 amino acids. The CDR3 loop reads CASSLVGGLSSGNTIYF. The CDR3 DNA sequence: TGTGCCAGCAGCTTAGTCGGAGGTTTAAGCTCTGGAAACACCATATATTTT.